The 22 T cell receptor beta chains given below trace back to one sample, sequenced in a study of blood T cell repertoires in COVID-19. Using immunoSEQ multiplex PCR, the repertoire was profiled, and TCRdb retains in-frame clones only, with some absent. The repertoire has 120,000 to 150,000 clones, about four fifths of them found once; the top ten carry approximately 9%. The specimen was peripheral blood. These receptors were collected from a man aged 25 to 40 with COVID-19, enrolled during active disease.

This chain links TRBV30 with TRBJ1-6; TRBD1 matches at 11 bases. The CDR3 has 15 amino acids. Per germline, CDR1 GTSNPN and CDR2 SVGIG (reference sequence). Germline trimming cut 5 bases from V and 10 bases from J; bases unmatched to any gene: 10. CDR3 in DNA: TGTGCCTGGTCTCTCTGGGGACAGGGGGGATCACCCCTCCACTTT. This codes for CAWSLWGQGGSPLHF.

This chain uses TRBV6-5 with TRBJ1-1; TRBD1 agrees at 7 bases. The CDR3 is made up of 15 amino acids. CDR1 and CDR2 from the germline V gene are MNHEY and SVGAGI. V dropped 6 bases and J dropped 5; count of bases not matched to a gene: 12. CDR3 protein: CASSFVRDRGTEAFF. The CDR3 coding sequence is TGTGCCAGCAGCTTTGTCCGGGACAGAGGAACTGAAGCTTTCTTT.

This clone was seen more than once but under ten times. This chain uses TRBV9 with TRBJ2-5, with D perhaps TRBD2 (5 bases). In germline, CDR1 is SGDLS, CDR2 YYNGEE. The CDR3 sequence is 14 residues long. V lost 3 bases and J 5 bases, leaving 14 bases between the germline ends. The CDR3 protein is CASSERGGTETQYF. DNA of the CDR3: TGTGCCAGCAGCGAAAGAGGAGGCACCGAGACCCAGTACTTC.

The rearrangement uses TRBV24-1 and TRBJ2-6; D is possibly TRBD2 (5 bases). This CDR3 contains 16 residues. Germline values: CDR1 KGHDR, CDR2 SFDVKD. V was shortened by 3 bases and J by 4 bases, with 12 bases between the two germline ends. CDR3 protein: CATSDITGVGANVLTF. DNA of the CDR3: TGTGCCACCAGTGATATTACCGGGGTAGGGGCCAACGTCCTGACTTTC.

The rearrangement uses TRBV20-1 and TRBJ2-7, with 7 positions matching TRBD1. The CDR3 totals 14 residues. The trim removed 3 bases at V and 5 bases at J, leaving 10 bases unmatched. The germline CDR1 and CDR2 sequences are DFQATT and SNEGSKA (reference sequence). The CDR3 sequence is CSASPESTGDEQYF. The DNA of the CDR3 is TGCAGTGCTAGTCCCGAATCAACAGGGGACGAGCAGTACTTC.

The V gene is TRBV2, the J gene TRBJ2-2, with 8 bases fitting TRBD1. The V gene's germline CDR1 is SNHLY and CDR2 FYNNEI. The CDR3 runs to 15 residues. With 4 bases clipped from V and 2 bases from J, the junction kept 3 bases outside the gene matches. CDR3 DNA: TGTGCCAGCAGTGTCCAGGGGGCAAACACCGGGGAGCTGTTTTTT. It specifies CASSVQGANTGELFF. Full variable domain (outside the CDR3, taken from reference TRBV2 and TRBJ2-2): EPEVTQTPSHQVTQMGQEVILRCVPISNHLYFYWYRQILGQKVEFLVSFYNNEISEKSEIFDDQFSVERPDGSNFTLKIRSTKLEDSAMYFCASSVQGANTGELFFGEGSRLTVL.

V and J are TRBV28 and TRBJ2-2, with a possible D match to TRBD2 (5 bases). The germline gives CDR1 MDHEN, CDR2 SYDVKM. CDR3 length: 20 residues. V was cut by 4 bases and J by 9 bases, with 33 bases left in between. This CDR3 reads CASSSRPLLRTTSGVRELFF. The CDR3 DNA sequence: TGTGCCAGCAGTTCACGACCCTTACTCCGGACCACCAGCGGAGTCCGGGAGCTGTTTTTT.

V gene TRBV27 combines with J gene TRBJ2-1, with TRBD2 matching over 7 bases. This CDR3 comprises 16 residues. Trimming cost V 5 bases and J 12 bases; bases outside gene matches: 19. CDR1 is MNHEY and CDR2 is SMNVEV in the germline V gene (reference sequence). The CDR3 spells CASSPLGDYAGRGQFF. The CDR3 DNA is TGTGCCAGCAGTCCTCTAGGGGACTATGCTGGGCGAGGGCAGTTCTTC.

This clone was counted a single time. J is TRBJ2-3 and V is TRBV3-1 (or the pseudogene TRBV3-2); tentatively, D is TRBD2 (6 bases). CDR1 LGHDT and CDR2 YNNKEL come from the germline V gene (reference sequence). With 1 base removed from V and 5 bases from J, the gap between germline ends came to 7 bases. The CDR3 is 13 residues long. CDR3 bases: TGTGCCAGCAGCCAAGGGAGGGGAGATACGCAGTATTTT. It codes for CASSQGRGDTQYF.

This clone was seen just once. The chain combines TRBV15 with TRBJ1-4; 7 bases agree with TRBD1. The germline V gene encodes CDR1 LNHNV and CDR2 YYDKDF (reference sequence). The trim removed 5 bases at V and 7 bases at J, leaving 1 base unmatched. The CDR3 has 12 residues. The CDR3 nucleotides read TGTGCCACCAGCCGACAGGGTGAAAAACTGTTTTTT. It specifies CATSRQGEKLFF.

The rearrangement links TRBV20-1 to TRBJ2-1, with 13 bases fitting TRBD2. Trimming took 3 bases from V and 7 from J; bases not matched to a gene: 6. Per germline, CDR1 DFQATT and CDR2 SNEGSKA (reference sequence). The CDR3 sequence is 15 residues long. The DNA of the CDR3 is TGCAGTGCTAGTCCCGGGACTAGCGGGACTAATGAGCAGTTCTTC. Protein sequence: CSASPGTSGTNEQFF.

The chain employs TRBV24-1 and TRBJ2-3; a weak D match, TRBD2 (5 bases). V lost 8 bases and J 4 bases, leaving 15 bases between the germline ends. Germline CDR1 KGHDR, CDR2 SFDVKD. This CDR3 comprises 14 residues. The CDR3 DNA reads as TGTGCCACCAAGGACTCCCGAAGCGCAGATACGCAGTATTTT. Translating gives CATKDSRSADTQYF.

This rearrangement joins TRBV10-3 to TRBJ2-7; possible D gene TRBD1, 6 bases. The CDR3 totals 13 residues. Trimming pared 4 bases from V and 5 bases from J, leaving 12 bases between. CDR1 and CDR2 from the germline V gene are ENHRY and SYGVKD. The CDR3 nucleotides are TGTGCCATCAGTGCTGGTCAGGGGAACGAGCAGTACTTC. This translates into CAISAGQGNEQYF.

CDR3 nucleotide sequence: TGCAGTGACGGTGGGAGGACTGAAGCTTTCTTT. Its translation: CSDGGRTEAFF. The V and J genes are TRBV20-1 and TRBJ1-1; no clear D. The CDR3 spans 11 residues. Germline V lookup: CDR1 DFQATT, CDR2 SNEGSKA (reference sequence). The V and J ends lost 7 bases and 5 bases respectively, with 11 bases between them.

The chain combines TRBV6-2 or TRBV6-3 with TRBJ2-1; the D gene is possibly TRBD2 (6 bases). CDR3 size: 15 residues. The germline V gene has CDR1 MNHEY and CDR2 SVGEGT. The V and J ends lost 4 bases and 2 bases respectively, with 12 bases between them. In nucleotides, the CDR3 is TGTGCCAGCAGTTCACGGGAGAGCCCCTACAATGAGCAGTTCTTC. Amino acids: CASSSRESPYNEQFF.

The chain couples TRBV11-2 to TRBJ2-1; TRBD2 agrees at 11 bases. CDR1 is SGHAT, CDR2 FQNNGV, per germline. The V gene end was trimmed by 1 base and the J gene end by 2 bases; junction bases not matched to a gene: 4. This CDR3 is built from 17 residues. CDR3 DNA: TGTGCCAGCAGCTTAGTACTAGCGGGAGACGCCTACAATGAGCAGTTCTTC. Its translation is CASSLVLAGDAYNEQFF.

This clone was recorded once. This sequence joins TRBV11-2 and TRBJ2-6; 11 bases line up with TRBD2. CDR1 and CDR2 (germline): SGHAT, FQNNGV. With 5 bases clipped from V and 0 bases from J, the junction kept 6 bases outside the gene matches. The CDR3 runs 18 residues. CDR3 in DNA: TGTGCCAGCAGCGCGAAACTAGCGGGAGCCTCTGGGGCCAACGTCCTGACTTTC. Translation: CASSAKLAGASGANVLTF.

V gene TRBV27 combines with J gene TRBJ1-6, with 10 bases fitting TRBD1. CDR1 is MNHEY and CDR2 is SMNVEV in the germline V gene (reference sequence). The CDR3 contains 13 residues. Trimming removed 8 bases from V and 9 bases from J; junction bases left unmatched: 4. The CDR3 protein is CASADRGRSPLHF. CDR3 DNA sequence: TGTGCCAGCGCCGACAGGGGGCGTTCACCCCTCCACTTT.

This rearrangement joins TRBV7-2 to TRBJ1-5; a weak D match, TRBD1 (5 bases). V was pared by 5 bases and J by 15 bases, with 20 bases between. CDR1 and CDR2 from the germline V gene are SGHTA and FQGNSA. The CDR3 is made up of 13 amino acids. CDR3 in DNA: TGTGCCAGCAGCGGCCTTACCAGGGAGGTGCTGCATTTT. As protein: CASSGLTREVLHF.

The rearrangement links TRBV5-1 to TRBJ2-3; 9 bases are shared with TRBD1. V was clipped by 0 bases and J by 1 base; unmatched bases: 6. Germline-derived CDR1 and CDR2 are SGHRS and YFSETQ. This CDR3 region has 17 residues. CDR3 sequence reads: CASSLEGQGSGTDTQYF. Written as DNA, the CDR3 is TGCGCCAGCAGCTTGGAGGGACAGGGTAGCGGCACAGATACGCAGTATTTT.

This chain uses TRBV4-3 with TRBJ2-7; D uncertain. Germline CDR1 LGHNA, CDR2 YSLEER. There are 13 residues in the CDR3. Trimming took 1 base from V and 5 from J, leaving 9 bases between them. The DNA for the CDR3 is TGCGCCAGCAGCCAAGGGGCAGCTCACGAGCAGTACTTC. Translation: CASSQGAAHEQYF.

The genes are TRBV2 and TRBJ2-1, with 9 bases lining up with TRBD2. Germline CDR1 reads SNHLY; CDR2 reads FYNNEI. V gave up 3 bases and J gave up 4 bases; unmatched junction bases: 1. The CDR3 extends over 14 amino acids. CDR3 loop: CASSDSGRYNEQFF. The CDR3, as DNA: TGTGCCAGCAGTGACAGCGGGAGGTACAATGAGCAGTTCTTC.